These 10 T cell receptor beta chains came from one sample sequenced in a study of blood T cells in healthy people across ages. Sample-barcoded 5' priming and a J-beta primer mix drove a second PCR of roughly 6 to 12 cycles. One entry per CDR3 protein results from TCRdb running MiXCR on the 5' RACE reads. This table holds 800,000 or so distinct CDR3 sequences, just under 25% found once. These data also formed part of another study, on T cells of mothers and their children.

Sequenced: blood. The receptors originated from a boy between 5 and 17 years old in good health.

V is TRBV30 and J is TRBJ2-5, with 8 bases aligning to TRBD2. V shed 0 bases and J 0 bases; nucleotides not matched to a gene: 6. Germline assignment: CDR1 GTSNPN and CDR2 SVGIG (reference sequence). This CDR3 region has 16 residues. CDR3 amino acids: CAWSVLAVSYQETQYF. CDR3 sequence (DNA): TGTGCCTGGAGTGTACTAGCGGTTTCGTACCAAGAGACCCAGTACTTC.

The chain links TRBV9 to TRBJ2-3; D unclear. This CDR3 spans 15 amino acids. The V end was cut by 4 bases, the J end by 0 bases, with 12 bases between. CDR1 and CDR2 from the germline V gene are SGDLS and YYNGEE. CDR3 bases: TGTGCCAGCAGCCCCAACGGGTATAGCACAGATACGCAGTATTTT. Translating gives CASSPNGYSTDTQYF.

CDR3 in DNA: TGTGCCAGCAGCTTAGAGACCCAACAAAAACTGTTTTTT. Protein sequence: CASSLETQQKLFF. This chain links TRBV7-9 with TRBJ1-4; no clear D. CDR3 size: 13 residues. Germline loops: CDR1 SEHNR, CDR2 FQNEAQ (reference sequence). Trimming left V 1 base short and J 9 bases short, with 9 bases between.

The V gene is TRBV12-3 or TRBV12-4, the J gene TRBJ2-1; D not certain. Trimming cost V 7 bases and J 3 bases, with 7 bases left between them. This CDR3 is 12 amino acids long. The CDR3 nucleotides are TGTGCCAGCACCCCCGACTACAATGAGCAGTTCTTC. It is translated as CASTPDYNEQFF.

The rearrangement joins TRBV7-8 to TRBJ2-3; 8 bases line up with TRBD2. The CDR3 consists of 16 residues. J gave up 1 base and V 3 bases, and 6 bases lay outside the gene matches. Per the germline V gene, CDR1 is SGHVS and CDR2 is FQNEAQ. The CDR3 protein is CASSFPKTSGTDTQYF. The CDR3 nucleotides are TGTGCCAGCAGCTTTCCGAAGACTAGCGGCACAGATACGCAGTATTTT. Filled out from reference TRBV7-8 and TRBJ2-3, the complete variable domain reads GAGVSQSPRYKVAKRGQDVALRCDPISGHVSLFWYQQALGQGPEFLTYFQNEAQLDKSGLPSDRFFAERPEGSVSTLKIQRTQQEDSAVYLCASSFPKTSGTDTQYFGPGTRLTVL.

The chain combines TRBV29-1 with TRBJ2-1; weak D call: TRBD1 (6 bases). The last part of the DNA fits TRBJ2-7 better; the J call may be wrong. CDR1 is SQVTM, CDR2 ANQGSEA, per germline. This CDR3 contains 10 residues. CDR3 in amino acids: CSVAGVEQYF. CDR3 DNA: TGCAGCGTTGCAGGGGTCGAGCAGTACTTC.

The V and J genes are TRBV20-1 and TRBJ2-5; 14 bases agree with TRBD2. The CDR3 has 16 residues. V was pared by 2 bases and J by 5 bases, with 7 bases of the junction left unmatched. Germline values: CDR1 DFQATT, CDR2 SNEGSKA (reference sequence). This CDR3 is CSARPTGTSGGETQYF. CDR3 sequence (DNA): TGCAGTGCTAGACCGACCGGGACTAGCGGGGGTGAGACCCAGTACTTC.

V is TRBV20-1 and J is TRBJ1-2; 12 bases agree with TRBD1. The V gene end was trimmed by 4 bases and the J gene end by 7 bases; junction bases not matched to a gene: 10. Per the germline V gene, CDR1 is DFQATT and CDR2 is SNEGSKA (reference sequence). There are 15 residues in the CDR3. CDR3 sequence (DNA): TGCAGTGCTAATTCGGGACAGGGGGCGCGTGGTGGCTACACCTTC. It yields the protein CSANSGQGARGGYTF.

V usage is TRBV9 and J usage is TRBJ1-2; the match to TRBD1 covers 7 bases. V lost 3 bases to trimming and J lost 6 bases; unmatched junction nucleotides: 17. The germline CDR1 and CDR2 sequences are SGDLS and YYNGEE. The CDR3 has 17 amino acids. CDR3 region: CASSAGGGDNPWNGYTF. The CDR3 DNA follows: TGTGCCAGCAGCGCAGGGGGGGGCGACAATCCGTGGAATGGCTACACCTTC. The whole variable domain, filled in from reference TRBV9 and TRBJ1-2, reads DSGVTQTPKHLITATGQRVTLRCSPRSGDLSVYWYQQSLDQGLQFLIQYYNGEERAKGNILERFSAQQFPDLHSELNLSSLELGDSALYFCASSAGGGDNPWNGYTFGSGTRLTVV.

This clonotype was observed a handful of times. The chain couples TRBV7-2 to TRBJ1-4; tentative D call: TRBD1 (6 bases). The length of the CDR3 is 15 residues. Germline-derived CDR1 and CDR2 are SGHTA and FQGNSA. Trimming shortened V by 1 base and J by 1 base, and 7 bases separated the two germline ends. The CDR3 here is CASSLEQGTNEKLFF. The CDR3 DNA reads as TGTGCCAGCAGCTTAGAACAGGGAACTAATGAAAAACTGTTTTTT.